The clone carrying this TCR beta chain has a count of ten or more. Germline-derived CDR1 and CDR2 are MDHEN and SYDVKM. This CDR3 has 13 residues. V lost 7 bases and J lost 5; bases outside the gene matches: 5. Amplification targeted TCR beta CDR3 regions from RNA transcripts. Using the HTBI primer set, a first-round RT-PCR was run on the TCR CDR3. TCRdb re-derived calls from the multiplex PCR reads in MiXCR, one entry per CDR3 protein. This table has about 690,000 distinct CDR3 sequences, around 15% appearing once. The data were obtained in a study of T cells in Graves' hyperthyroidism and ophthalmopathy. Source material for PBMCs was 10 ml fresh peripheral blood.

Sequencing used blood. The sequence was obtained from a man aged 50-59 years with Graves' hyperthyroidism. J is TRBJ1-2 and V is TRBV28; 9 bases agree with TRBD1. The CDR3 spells CASKVGTGYGYTF. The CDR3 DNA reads TGTGCCAGCAAAGTCGGGACAGGGTATGGCTACACCTTC.